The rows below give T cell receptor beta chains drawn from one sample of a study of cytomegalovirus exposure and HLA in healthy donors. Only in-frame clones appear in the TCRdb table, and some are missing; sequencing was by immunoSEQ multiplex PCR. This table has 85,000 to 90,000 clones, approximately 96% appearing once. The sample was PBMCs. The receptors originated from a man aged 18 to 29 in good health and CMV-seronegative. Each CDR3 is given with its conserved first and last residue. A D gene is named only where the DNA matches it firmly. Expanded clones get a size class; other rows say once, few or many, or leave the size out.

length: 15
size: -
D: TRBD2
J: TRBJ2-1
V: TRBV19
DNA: TGTGCCAGTAGTATTAGCGGGAGCTCCTACAATGAGCAGTTCTTC
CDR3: CASSISGSSYNEQFF

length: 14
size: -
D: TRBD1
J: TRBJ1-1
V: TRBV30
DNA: TGTGCCTTCGCGATTGGGACAGTGAACACTGAAGCTTTCTTT
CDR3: CAFAIGTVNTEAFF

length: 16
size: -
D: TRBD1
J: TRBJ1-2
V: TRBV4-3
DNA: TGCGCCAGCAGCCAACTTCCCGGGACAGGGCACTATGGCTACACCTTC
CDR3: CASSQLPGTGHYGYTF

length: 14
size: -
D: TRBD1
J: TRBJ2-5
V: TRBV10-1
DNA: TGCGCCAGCAGCCCCGACAGGGGACAAGAGACCCAGTACTTC
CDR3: CASSPDRGQETQYF

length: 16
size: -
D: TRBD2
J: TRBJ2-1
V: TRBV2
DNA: TGTGCCAGCAGGCGATCTATGCGGGAGGGCCTCGCTGAGCAGTTCTTC
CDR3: CASRRSMREGLAEQFF

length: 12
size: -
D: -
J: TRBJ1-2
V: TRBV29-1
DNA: TGCAGCGCCCCCAGTGTGGGTGGGACTAGGGCTTTC
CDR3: CSAPSVGGTRAF

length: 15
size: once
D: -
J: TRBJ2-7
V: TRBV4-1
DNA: TGCGCCAGCAGCCAAGGACGGACAGAAGCCTACGAGCAGTACTTC
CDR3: CASSQGRTEAYEQYF

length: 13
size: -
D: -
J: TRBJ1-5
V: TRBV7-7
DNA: TGTGCTAGCAGTCAGGGAATTGGACAGCCCCAGCATTTT
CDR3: CASSQGIGQPQHF

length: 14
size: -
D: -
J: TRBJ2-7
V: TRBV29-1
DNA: TGCAGCGTTGCATCAGGGGTGGGGCCCTACGAGCAGTACTTC
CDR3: CSVASGVGPYEQYF

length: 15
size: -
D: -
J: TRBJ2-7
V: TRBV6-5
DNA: TGTGCCAGCAGTTACTCGGGACTTTCTACCTACGAGCAGTACTTC
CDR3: CASSYSGLSTYEQYF

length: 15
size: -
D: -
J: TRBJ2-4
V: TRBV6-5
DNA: TGTGCCAGCAGTAGCGGAGCACTAGCCAAAAACATTCAGTACTTC
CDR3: CASSSGALAKNIQYF

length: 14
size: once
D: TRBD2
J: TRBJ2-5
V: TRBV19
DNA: TGTGCCAGTAGTTCTAGCGGGGCAGGGAAGACCCAGTACTTC
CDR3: CASSSSGAGKTQYF

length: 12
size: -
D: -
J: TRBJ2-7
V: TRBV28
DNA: TGTGCCAGCAGTTTCCGCAGGGACGAGCAGTACTTC
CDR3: CASSFRRDEQYF

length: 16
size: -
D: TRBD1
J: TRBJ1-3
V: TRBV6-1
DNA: TGTGCCAGCAGTGTGGGACAGGAATATTCTGGAAACACCATATATTTT
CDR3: CASSVGQEYSGNTIYF

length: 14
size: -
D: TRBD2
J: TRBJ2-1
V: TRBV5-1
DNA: TGCGCCAGCGGGACTAGCGGCCCTTACAATGAGCAGTTCTTC
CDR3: CASGTSGPYNEQFF

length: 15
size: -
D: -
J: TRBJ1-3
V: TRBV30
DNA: TGTGCCTGGAGTGGCGGGGACCCCTCTGGAAACACCATATATTTT
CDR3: CAWSGGDPSGNTIYF

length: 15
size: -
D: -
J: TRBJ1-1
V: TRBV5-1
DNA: TGCGCCAGCGCAATACGGGGGGCGATGAACACTGAAGCTTTCTTT
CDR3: CASAIRGAMNTEAFF

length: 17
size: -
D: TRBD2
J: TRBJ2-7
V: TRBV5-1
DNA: TGCGCCAGCAGCCTCAATGTCCCCGGGACTAGCCCCTCCGAGCAGTACTTC
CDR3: CASSLNVPGTSPSEQYF

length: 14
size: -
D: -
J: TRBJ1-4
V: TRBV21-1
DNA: TGTGCCAGCAGCAAAGTACTGGGGGGAGAAAAACTGTTTTTT
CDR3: CASSKVLGGEKLFF

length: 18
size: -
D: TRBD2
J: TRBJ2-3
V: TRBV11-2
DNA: TGTGCCAGCAGCTCCCCGGATGTCGGGACTAGCGGGAGTTATACGCAGTATTTT
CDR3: CASSSPDVGTSGSYTQYF

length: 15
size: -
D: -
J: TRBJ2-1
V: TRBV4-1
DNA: TGCGCCAGCAGCCAAGTAGCGCTCTCCTACAATGAGCAGTTCTTC
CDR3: CASSQVALSYNEQFF

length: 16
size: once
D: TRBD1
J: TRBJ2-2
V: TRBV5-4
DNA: TGTGCCAGCAGCTTGGAAAGGACAGGGGGCCCCGGGGAGCTGTTTTTT
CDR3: CASSLERTGGPGELFF

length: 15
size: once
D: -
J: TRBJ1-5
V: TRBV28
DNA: TGTGCCAGCAGTTTATCGGTAGGAGGGTCTCAGCCCCAGCATTTT
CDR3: CASSLSVGGSQPQHF

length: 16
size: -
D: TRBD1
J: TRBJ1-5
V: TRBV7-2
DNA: TGTGCCAGCAGCTCTCCCGGGACAGGGTATGGTCAGCCCCAGCATTTT
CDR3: CASSSPGTGYGQPQHF

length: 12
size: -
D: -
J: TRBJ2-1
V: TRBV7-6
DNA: TGTGCCAGCAGCTCGGAGGGGAGTGAGCAGTTCTTC
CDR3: CASSSEGSEQFF

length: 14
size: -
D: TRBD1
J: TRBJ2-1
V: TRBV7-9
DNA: TGTGCCAGCAGCTTAAGCAGGGGGTTCGGTGAGCAGTTCTTC
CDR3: CASSLSRGFGEQFF

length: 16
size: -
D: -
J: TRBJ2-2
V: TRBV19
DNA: TGTGCCAGTAGTAAACCCGGACAGAGGAACACCGGGGAGCTGTTTTTT
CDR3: CASSKPGQRNTGELFF

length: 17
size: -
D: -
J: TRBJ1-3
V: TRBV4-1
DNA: TGCGCCAGCAGCACCCATAGAGGGATCGGCGCTGGAAACACCATATATTTT
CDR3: CASSTHRGIGAGNTIYF

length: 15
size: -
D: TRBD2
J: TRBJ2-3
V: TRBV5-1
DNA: TGCGCCAGCACCGCCATCCTAGCGGGAGCAGATACGCAGTATTTT
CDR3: CASTAILAGADTQYF

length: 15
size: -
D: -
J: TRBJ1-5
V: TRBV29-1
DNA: TGCAGCGCTTTGGGGGGAACTGGTAGCAATCAGCCCCAGCATTTT
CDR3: CSALGGTGSNQPQHF

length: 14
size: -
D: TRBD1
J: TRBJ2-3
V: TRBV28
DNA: TGTGCCAGCAGTCGGGACAGGGTCACAGATACGCAGTATTTT
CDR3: CASSRDRVTDTQYF